The following is a T cell receptor beta chain sequence with its context. Its matching antigen is unknown. This sample is part of a study of chemoradiotherapy in HPV16-positive cancers. Study-level points and caveats: Candidate HPV-specific clones and E7-related TCR motifs grew in tumor during treatment. Functional assays defining HPV-specific T cells used only a couple of HPV16-positive patients.

Over chemoradiotherapy, repertoires were sampled more than once. The data were produced by immunoSEQ multiplex PCR, yet TCRdb's version contains in-frame clones alone and is incomplete. Found here are roughly 6,900 clones, over 70% of them singletons; the top ten hold roughly a sixth. Per germline, CDR1 SGHNT and CDR2 YYREEE (reference sequence). V lost 3 bases to trimming and J lost 0 bases, with 8 bases between them. CDR3 length equals 14 residues. This TCR was recovered from a human donor with HPV-associated anogenital cancer. Sampling was carried out from a patient who underwent chemoradiotherapy. The chain joins TRBV5-4 to TRBJ2-3; D is unresolved. CDR3 in amino acids: CASSYTDSTDTQYF. In DNA form, the CDR3 reads TGTGCCAGCAGCTACACGGATAGCACAGATACGCAGTATTTT.